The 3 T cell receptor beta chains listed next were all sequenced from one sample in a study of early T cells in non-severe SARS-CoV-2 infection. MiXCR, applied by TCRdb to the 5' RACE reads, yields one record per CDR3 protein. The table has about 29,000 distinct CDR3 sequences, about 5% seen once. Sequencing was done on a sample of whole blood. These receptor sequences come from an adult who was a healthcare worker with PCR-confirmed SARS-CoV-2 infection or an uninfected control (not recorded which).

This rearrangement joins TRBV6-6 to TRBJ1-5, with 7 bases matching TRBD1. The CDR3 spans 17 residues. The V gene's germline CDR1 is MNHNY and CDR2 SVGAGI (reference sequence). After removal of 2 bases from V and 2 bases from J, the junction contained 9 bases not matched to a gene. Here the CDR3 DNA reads TGTGCCAGCAGTTACCCAACAGGGGTAGGCGGCAATCAGCCCCAGCATTTT. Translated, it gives CASSYPTGVGGNQPQHF.

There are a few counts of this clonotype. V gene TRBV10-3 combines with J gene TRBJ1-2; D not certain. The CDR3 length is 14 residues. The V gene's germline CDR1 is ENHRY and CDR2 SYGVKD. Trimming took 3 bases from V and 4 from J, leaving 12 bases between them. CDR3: CAISDLDSGYGYTF. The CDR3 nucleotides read TGTGCCATCAGTGATTTAGACTCGGGCTATGGCTACACCTTC.

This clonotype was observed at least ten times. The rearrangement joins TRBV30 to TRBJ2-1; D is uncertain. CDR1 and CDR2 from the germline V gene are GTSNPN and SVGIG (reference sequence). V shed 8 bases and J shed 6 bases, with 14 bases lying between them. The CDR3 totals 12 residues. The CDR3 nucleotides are TGTGCCGCCGACCCGATAGGCAATGAGCAGTTCTTC. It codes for CAADPIGNEQFF.